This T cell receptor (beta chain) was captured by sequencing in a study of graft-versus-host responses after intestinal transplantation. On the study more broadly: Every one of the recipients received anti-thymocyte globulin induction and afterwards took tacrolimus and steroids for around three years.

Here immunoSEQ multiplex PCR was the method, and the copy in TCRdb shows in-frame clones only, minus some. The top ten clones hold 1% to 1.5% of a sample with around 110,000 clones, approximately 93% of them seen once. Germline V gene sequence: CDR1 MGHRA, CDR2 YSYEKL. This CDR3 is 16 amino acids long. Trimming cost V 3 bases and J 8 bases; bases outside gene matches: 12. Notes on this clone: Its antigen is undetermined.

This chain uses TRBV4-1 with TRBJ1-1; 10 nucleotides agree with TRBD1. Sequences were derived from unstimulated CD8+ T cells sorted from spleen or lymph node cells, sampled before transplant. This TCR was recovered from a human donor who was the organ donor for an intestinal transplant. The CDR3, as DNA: TGCGCCAGCAGCCACGGCGGAAGACAGGGGGCGAACGAAGCTTTCTTT. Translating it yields CASSHGGRQGANEAFF.